A single sample is the source of the 11 T cell receptor beta chains below, sequenced in a study of T cells in Graves' hyperthyroidism and ophthalmopathy. RNA transcripts were the template for amplifying TCR beta CDR3 regions. First-round RT-PCR targeting the TCR CDR3 was performed with the HTBI primer set. From the multiplex PCR reads, TCRdb called clonotypes with MiXCR, one entry per CDR3 protein. The sample carries around 440,000 distinct CDR3 sequences, approximately 15% recorded once. Sequencing used blood. These TCRs come from a young woman with Graves' hyperthyroidism.

This clonotype turned up a few times. The rearrangement joins TRBV7-6 to TRBJ1-5, with D unresolved. Germline loops: CDR1 SGHVS, CDR2 FNYEAQ. CDR3 length: 14 residues. V shed 5 bases and J shed 6 bases, with 14 bases lying between them. The CDR3 sequence: CASSPAVGSQPQHF. The CDR3 DNA sequence: TGTGCCAGCAGCCCTGCCGTGGGCAGTCAGCCCCAGCATTTT. The complete variable domain, with remaining parts taken from reference TRBV7-6 and TRBJ1-5, reads GAGVSQSPRYKVTKRGQDVALRCDPISGHVSLYWYRQALGQGPEFLTYFNYEAQQDKSGLPNDRFSAERPEGSISTLTIQRTEQRDSAMYRCASSPAVGSQPQHFGDGTRLSIL.

This clonotype was seen ten or more times. This chain links TRBV12-3 or TRBV12-4 with TRBJ1-1; D is possibly TRBD1 (5 bases). Trimming stripped 2 bases from V and 4 bases from J, with 11 bases between. The CDR3 sequence is 14 residues long. Here the CDR3 DNA reads TGTGCCAGCAGTTTAAATCCAGGGTCCACTGAAGCTTTCTTT. Its translation is CASSLNPGSTEAFF.

This chain connects TRBV6-2 or TRBV6-3 to TRBJ2-2; 9 bases agree with TRBD1. The CDR3 runs to 15 residues. After removal of 8 bases from V and 4 bases from J, the junction contained 8 bases not matched to a gene. Germline V CDR1 and CDR2: MNHEY, SVGEGT. CDR3 sequence: CASGLTGGATGELFF. The DNA of the CDR3 is TGTGCCAGCGGGCTAACAGGGGGCGCCACCGGGGAGCTGTTTTTT.

In its sample, this clonotype was seen many times. V gene TRBV6-1 combines with J gene TRBJ2-3, with D maybe TRBD1 (5 bases). V was cut by 5 bases and J by 2 bases, with 8 bases left in between. The CDR3 is made up of 13 amino acids. Per the germline V gene, CDR1 is MNHNS and CDR2 is SASEGT. The chain's CDR3 is CASSSQDTDTQYF. CDR3 sequence (DNA): TGTGCCAGCAGTTCACAGGACACAGATACGCAGTATTTT.

The rearrangement uses TRBV9 and TRBJ1-3; D unresolved. The CDR3 totals 18 residues. Germline CDR1 reads SGDLS; CDR2 reads YYNGEE. The V end lost 0 bases, the J end lost 0 bases, and 16 bases lay between the germline ends. The CDR3 coding sequence is TGTGCCAGCAGCGTAGGGGTTGGAGGATATAGCTCTGGAAACACCATATATTTT. Protein sequence: CASSVGVGGYSSGNTIYF.

The chain combines TRBV7-2 with TRBJ1-1, with D possibly TRBD1 on 6 matching bases. The CDR3 sequence is 18 residues long. Germline values: CDR1 SGHTA, CDR2 FQGNSA. V lost 1 base and J lost 1, with 19 bases in between. CDR3 DNA sequence: TGTGCCAGCAGCTTAGTTCCAATGACAGGCATCCAGAACACTGAAGCTTTCTTT. Protein: CASSLVPMTGIQNTEAFF.

The chain employs TRBV24-1 and TRBJ2-3, with 7 bases identical to TRBD2. J gave up 3 bases and V 6 bases, and 2 bases lay outside the gene matches. Germline lookup yields CDR1 KGHDR and CDR2 SFDVKD. CDR3 size: 13 residues. CDR3 coding DNA: TGTGCCACCAGTAGGGGAGGGACAGATACGCAGTATTTT. Translated, it gives CATSRGGTDTQYF.

J is TRBJ2-7 and V is TRBV27, with TRBD2 identical over 10 bases. The CDR3 runs to 17 residues. V gave up 6 bases and J gave up 2 bases; unmatched junction bases: 13. Germline CDR1 MNHEY, CDR2 SMNVEV (reference sequence). The CDR3 DNA is TGTGCCAGCAGACCCTGGACTAGCGGTCTCTTCCCCTACGAGCAGTACTTC. Amino acid sequence: CASRPWTSGLFPYEQYF.

Comments on this clonotype: A clone one base away is much larger, so this may be a read error. The genes are TRBV29-1 and TRBJ2-7; D perhaps matches TRBD2 (5 bases). The CDR3 is 13 amino acids. The germline gives CDR1 SQVTM, CDR2 ANQGSEA. V was cut by 1 base and J by 2 bases, with 9 bases left in between. Here the CDR3 DNA reads TGCAGCGTTGAAGTGAGGGCCACCTACGAGCAGTACTTC. Its translation: CSVEVRATYEQYF.

V usage is TRBV9 and J usage is TRBJ2-1; the D gene is possibly TRBD2 (5 bases). With 4 bases removed from V and 8 bases from J, the gap between germline ends came to 10 bases. Germline V lookup: CDR1 SGDLS, CDR2 YYNGEE. This CDR3 spans 12 amino acids. The CDR3 DNA follows: TGTGCCAGCAGCACACTAGTCCATGAGCAGTTCTTC. The encoded protein is CASSTLVHEQFF.

This chain connects TRBV5-5 to TRBJ2-7; 7 nucleotides align to TRBD1. This CDR3 spans 15 amino acids. The V gene end was trimmed by 5 bases and the J gene end by 4 bases; junction bases not matched to a gene: 12. CDR1 and CDR2 from the germline V gene are SGHKS and YYEKEE (reference sequence). The CDR3 DNA follows: TGTGCCAGCAGACAGACCGGGACAGCAATTTACGAGCAGTACTTC. Translation gives CASRQTGTAIYEQYF.